One sample yielded the 20 T cell receptor beta chains listed below, sequenced in a study of OX40 agonist ivuxolimab in advanced cancers. TCRdb keeps only in-frame clones here, not all; method: immunoSEQ multiplex PCR. The sample has under 25,000 clones, 70% to 90% seen once; the top ten hold less than 60%. The sequenced sample was CD4+ or CD8+ T cells sorted from blood, obtained in a trial of the OX40 agonist ivuxolimab. The receptor source for this set is an adult with an advanced solid tumor such as melanoma, head and neck, liver or kidney cancer.

The chain is built from TRBV10-1 and TRBJ2-3; 10 bases are a match to TRBD2. This CDR3 is 15 amino acids long. J was trimmed by 3 bases and V by 6 bases; bases with no gene match: 6. Germline V gene data show CDR1 as WNHNN and CDR2 as SYGVQD (reference sequence). In DNA, the CDR3 is TGCGCCAGCAGACCCAGCGGGAGGGCGACAGATACGCAGTATTTT. Translation: CASRPSGRATDTQYF.

The J gene is TRBJ1-1, the V gene TRBV11-3, with 10 bases identical to TRBD1. Germline CDR1 reads SGHNT; CDR2 reads YENEEA. J lost 6 bases, V lost 5 bases, and 6 bases had no gene match. The CDR3 is 14 amino acids. As DNA, the CDR3 is TGTGCCAGCAGCCAGGGACAGGGGACGTCTGAAGCTTTCTTT. Translating gives CASSQGQGTSEAFF.

As DNA, the CDR3 is TGTGCCAGCAGTTCAGACCGGGACAGGGTGAACACTGAAGCTTTCTTT. It encodes CASSSDRDRVNTEAFF. The chain recombines TRBV27 with TRBJ1-1; 9 bases match TRBD1. The CDR3 is 16 amino acids. Germline lookup yields CDR1 MNHEY and CDR2 SMNVEV (reference sequence). The V gene end was trimmed by 4 bases and the J gene end by 0 bases; junction bases not matched to a gene: 6.

The chain uses TRBV4-1 and TRBJ1-2; 8 nucleotides line up with TRBD1. Germline V gene lookup returns CDR1 MGHRA and CDR2 YSYEKL. The CDR3 contains 13 residues. V shed 3 bases and J 7 bases; nucleotides not matched to a gene: 4. The DNA for the CDR3 is TGCGCCAGCAGCCACCGACAGGGGTCTGGCTACACCTTC. Protein: CASSHRQGSGYTF.

V usage is TRBV7-9 and J usage is TRBJ2-5; 8 bases map to TRBD1. Per germline, CDR1 SEHNR and CDR2 FQNEAQ (reference sequence). The CDR3 spans 17 residues. V was clipped by 5 bases and J by 1 base; unmatched bases: 12. The CDR3 loop is CASSLYPGTGPQETQYF. The CDR3 bases are TGTGCCAGCAGCCTATACCCAGGGACAGGCCCCCAAGAGACCCAGTACTTC.

J is TRBJ2-1 and V is TRBV27; possibly TRBD2 for D (6 bases). Deletions cut 4 bases from V and 8 bases from J, with 18 bases between. The germline gives CDR1 MNHEY, CDR2 SMNVEV (reference sequence). The CDR3 length is 15 residues. The CDR3 sequence: CASSSGLAKRDEQFF. The CDR3 DNA is TGTGCCAGCAGTTCGGGACTGGCGAAACGGGATGAGCAGTTCTTC.

The chain recombines TRBV15 with TRBJ2-1; D gene ambiguous. The germline V gene encodes CDR1 LNHNV and CDR2 YYDKDF (reference sequence). Trimming took off 5 bases at V and 7 bases at J, with 9 bases between the two ends. The CDR3 is made up of 12 amino acids. CDR3 DNA sequence: TGTGCCACCAGCCGATTACCAAATGAGCAGTTCTTC. Amino acid sequence: CATSRLPNEQFF.

The chain joins TRBV11-3 to TRBJ2-7; 15 bases are shared with TRBD2. The trim removed 5 bases at V and 6 bases at J, leaving 8 bases unmatched. Germline V gene sequence: CDR1 SGHNT, CDR2 YENEEA. The CDR3 runs to 16 residues. CDR3 in DNA: TGTGCCAGCAGCCAAGGGACTAGCGGGAGGATCCCCGAGCAGTACTTC. Its translation is CASSQGTSGRIPEQYF.

The chain carries TRBV5-4 and TRBJ2-2; D gene uncertain. Germline CDR1 and CDR2: SGHNT and YYREEE (reference sequence). This CDR3 has 15 residues. The V end was cut by 0 bases, the J end by 6 bases, with 12 bases between. CDR3: CASSLGLASSGELFF. The CDR3 region has the DNA TGTGCCAGCAGCTTGGGTTTAGCTTCTTCCGGGGAGCTGTTTTTT.

The chain links TRBV27 to TRBJ2-7, with unresolved D. Germline V lookup: CDR1 MNHEY, CDR2 SMNVEV (reference sequence). The CDR3 spans 11 residues. V dropped 5 bases and J dropped 2 bases, with 4 bases sitting between them. CDR3 in amino acids: CASSTPYEQYF. The CDR3 DNA is TGTGCCAGCAGTACCCCCTACGAGCAGTACTTC.

As regards this clone: The same CDR3 is also encoded by other DNA sequences in this sample. The chain combines TRBV5-1 with TRBJ2-1; D is uncertain. CDR3 size: 11 residues. From germline, CDR1 is SGHRS and CDR2 YFSETQ. Trimming took off 0 bases at V and 7 bases at J, with 2 bases between the two ends. CDR3 residues: CASSLANEQFF. The CDR3 coding sequence is TGCGCCAGCAGCTTGGCTAATGAGCAGTTCTTC.

V and J are TRBV7-3 and TRBJ2-1, with D possibly being TRBD1 or TRBD2 (5 bases each). The CDR3 has 15 residues. Looked up from germline, CDR1 is SGHTA and CDR2 is FQGTGA. Between the trimmed V and J ends, which lost 5 bases and 8 bases, there was a span of 19 bases. The CDR3 loop is CASSQGEWGYHEQFF. For the CDR3, the DNA is TGTGCCAGCAGCCAAGGGGAATGGGGGTACCATGAGCAGTTCTTC.

The gene calls are TRBV4-3 and TRBJ2-7, with D tentatively TRBD1 or TRBD2 (5 bases each). V shed 2 bases and J shed 2 bases, with 13 bases lying between them. The CDR3 length is 15 residues. Germline lookup yields CDR1 LGHNA and CDR2 YSLEER. Here the CDR3 DNA reads TGCGCCAGCAGCCAAATGTCAGGGACGGCCTACGAGCAGTACTTC. Translated, it gives CASSQMSGTAYEQYF.

The chain joins TRBV14 to TRBJ2-2, with 9 bases aligning to TRBD2. The CDR3 has 18 amino acids. CDR1 SGHDN and CDR2 FVKESK come from the germline V gene. V was pared by 1 base and J by 2 bases, with 8 bases of the junction left unmatched. CDR3 DNA sequence: TGTGCCAGCAGCCAAGTAGTACTAGCGGGCCTAAACACCGGGGAGCTGTTTTTT. This sequence encodes CASSQVVLAGLNTGELFF.

This clone was seen a few times. The chain uses TRBV7-8 and TRBJ1-5, with D possibly being TRBD1 (6 bases). V was pared by 3 bases and J by 9 bases, with 15 bases between. The CDR3 is 14 residues long. Germline CDR1 and CDR2: SGHVS and FQNEAQ. As DNA, the CDR3 is TGTGCCAGCAGCTTCCGGACAGATGATGGGCCCCAGCATTTT. It encodes CASSFRTDDGPQHF.

This clone was found once. This sequence joins TRBV27 and TRBJ1-5; perhaps TRBD1 as D (5 bases). Germline V lookup: CDR1 MNHEY, CDR2 SMNVEV (reference sequence). V lost 7 bases and J 3 bases, leaving 10 bases between the germline ends. The CDR3 runs to 13 residues. CDR3 amino acids: CASNGGVNQPQHF. The CDR3 nucleotides read TGTGCCAGCAATGGAGGGGTCAATCAGCCCCAGCATTTT.

This chain links TRBV27 with TRBJ1-2; 8 nucleotides line up with TRBD1. Germline V lookup: CDR1 MNHEY, CDR2 SMNVEV (reference sequence). This CDR3 spans 12 amino acids. The V segment lost 8 bases and the J segment 3 bases; nucleotides outside the gene matches: 2. In DNA, the CDR3 is TGTGCCAGCTGGGGACAGGACTATGGCTACACCTTC. It is translated as CASWGQDYGYTF.

The rearrangement joins TRBV30 to TRBJ2-1; unclear D gene. Trimming took off 4 bases at V and 9 bases at J, with 16 bases between the two ends. The CDR3 totals 13 residues. CDR1 and CDR2 from the germline V gene are GTSNPN and SVGIG (reference sequence). Here the CDR3 DNA reads TGTGCCTGGACGCCCCCCCCAGGCCGTGAGCAGTTCTTC. Protein sequence: CAWTPPPGREQFF.

The chain is built from TRBV11-2 and TRBJ1-4, with D possibly TRBD1 on 5 matching bases. The CDR3 is 13 amino acids. Germline V gene lookup returns CDR1 SGHAT and CDR2 FQNNGV. The germline V and J ends were trimmed by 3 bases and 8 bases, with 10 bases remaining between them. For the CDR3, the DNA is TGTGCCAGCAGCTTGGTAGGGGACGAAAAACTGTTTTTT. Residues: CASSLVGDEKLFF. The variable domain in full, with the rest retrieved from reference TRBV11-2 and TRBJ1-4, is EAGVAQSPRYKIIEKRQSVAFWCNPISGHATLYWYQQILGQGPKLLIQFQNNGVVDDSQLPKDRFSAERLKGVDSTLKIQPAKLEDSAVYLCASSLVGDEKLFFGSGTQLSVL.

The chain joins TRBV7-6 to TRBJ2-3, with 9 bases lining up with TRBD2. The CDR3 has 16 amino acids. Germline V lookup: CDR1 SGHVS, CDR2 FNYEAQ. The ends lost 3 bases at V and 1 base at J; junction bases unmatched: 5. CDR3 in DNA: TGTGCCAGCAGCTTCCTAGCGGGACCGCGCACAGATACGCAGTATTTT. It specifies CASSFLAGPRTDTQYF.